This T cell receptor (beta chain) stems from a study of HIV-infected patients and healthy controls. MiXCR was run by TCRdb on the 5' RACE reads, yielding one entry per CDR3 protein. The sample lists about 64,000 distinct CDR3 sequences, about 19% seen once, with around 1.4% in the top ten. The V gene lost 5 bases and the J gene lost 1 base, with 9 bases spanning the gap. The CDR3 is made up of 14 amino acids. Germline loops: CDR1 SGHRS, CDR2 YFSETQ. In its sample, this clonotype was seen a few times. This TCR was recovered from a human donor in good health. Sequencing was performed on CD4+ T cells from blood. The chain employs TRBV5-1 and TRBJ2-2, with D perhaps matching TRBD1 (5 bases). CDR3 residues: CASSQGGNTGELFF. The CDR3 bases are TGCGCCAGCAGTCAGGGTGGGAACACCGGGGAGCTGTTTTTT.